The clone carrying this T cell receptor beta chain has just a few counts. Antigen: not known. The germline V gene encodes CDR1 MDHEN and CDR2 SYDVKM. The CDR3 sequence is 16 residues long. With 3 bases clipped from V and 0 bases from J, the junction kept 2 bases outside the gene matches. The entry originates in a study of CD8 T cells in ankylosing spondylitis. Study-wide results and caveats: Seemingly distinctive of ankylosing spondylitis blood was a TCR beta motif formed by eight highly homologous variants.

TCRdb redid the calling of the 5' RACE reads with MiXCR, one entry per CDR3 protein. Of fewer than 550,000 distinct CDR3 sequences listed, 5.3% are singletons. The receptor comes from a male donor with ankylosing spondylitis. This chain links TRBV28 with TRBJ2-3; 11 bases are shared with TRBD2. Specimen: blood, either unsorted or a sorted T cell fraction (not recorded which). The CDR3 bases are TGTGCCAGCAGTTTTACTAGCGGGAGAAGCACAGATACGCAGTATTTT. It specifies CASSFTSGRSTDTQYF.